The rows below give T cell receptor beta chains drawn from one sample of a study of cytomegalovirus exposure and HLA in healthy donors. Clones were read by immunoSEQ multiplex PCR, and TCRdb kept only the in-frame ones, dropping some. Of fewer than 200,000 clones in the sample, around 75% were seen once. The sample taken for sequencing was PBMCs. Source of these receptors: a male donor in good health and CMV-seronegative. Both conserved end residues are part of each CDR3. D genes are given only for firm matches. Not every row has a clone size; where given, it reads once, few, many or a size class.

TRBJ2-7 TRBD1 . TRBV7-9 TGTGCCAGCAGCCCCACAGGGGCCTACGAGCAGTACTTC CASSPTGAYEQYF
TRBJ1-4 . few TRBV5-1 TGCGCCAGCAGCTTCCGGGAGAGTGAAGAAAAACTGTTTTTT CASSFRESEEKLFF
TRBJ2-1 TRBD2 . TRBV7-3 TGTGCCAGCAGCCTCTTGGGACTAGCGGGAGCCGATGAGCAGTTCTTC CASSLLGLAGADEQFF
TRBJ2-1 . . TRBV20-1 TGCAGTGGTAGGCTATACAATGAGCAGTTCTTC CSGRLYNEQFF
TRBJ1-4 TRBD1 . TRBV7-6 TGTGCCAGCAGCTTGGGACAGACAACTAATGAAAAACTGTTTTTT CASSLGQTTNEKLFF
TRBJ1-3 . few TRBV15 TGTGCCACCAGCCTACAGGGTGGAAACACCATATATTTT CATSLQGGNTIYF
TRBJ1-6 . . TRBV4-1 TGCGCCAGCAGCCTAATAAATAATTCACCCCTCCACTTT CASSLINNSPLHF
TRBJ2-7 TRBD1 . TRBV2 TGTGCCAGCAGGGTCGGGACAGTTAGCTCCTACGAGCAGTACTTC CASRVGTVSSYEQYF
TRBJ2-1 . . TRBV19 TGTGCCAGTAGTAGGTCTCTAGGAGGGGTCGGGAATGAGCAGTTCTTC CASSRSLGGVGNEQFF
TRBJ1-1 TRBD1 . TRBV7-9 TGTGCCAGCAGGTTTCCGGGACAGGGGACGAACACTGAAGCTTTCTTT CASRFPGQGTNTEAFF
TRBJ2-7 TRBD2 . TRBV29-1 TGCAGCGTTACCGGGACTAGCGGCTCCTACGAGCAGTACTTC CSVTGTSGSYEQYF
TRBJ2-7 . few TRBV5-8 TGTGCCAGCAGCTTTTTATCCGCGGTCTACGAGCAGTACTTC CASSFLSAVYEQYF
TRBJ1-4 . . TRBV28 TGTGCCAGCAGTTTACCTGGGGCTTGGGCAACTAATGAAAAACTGTTTTTT CASSLPGAWATNEKLFF
TRBJ1-2 . . TRBV28 TGTGCCAGCAGTTTGGTTCAGGGAGGCTATGGCTACACCTTC CASSLVQGGYGYTF
TRBJ1-6 . . TRBV11-2 TGTGCCAGCAGCGACCGGACAGCCGAAAATTCACCCCTCCACTTT CASSDRTAENSPLHF
TRBJ1-3 TRBD1 . TRBV6-6 TGTGCCAGCAGTTTCGGGACAGGGGTTGGAAACACCATATATTTT CASSFGTGVGNTIYF
TRBJ2-7 TRBD1 . TRBV27 TGTGCCAGCAGTTTTATCCCTATTCGGGACAGGCCTTTAGAGCAGTACTTC CASSFIPIRDRPLEQYF
TRBJ2-2 TRBD2 . TRBV6-4 TGTGCCAGCAGTTCGGGAGGGCCTGACACCGGGGAGCTGTTTTTT CASSSGGPDTGELFF
TRBJ2-5 . . TRBV7-9 TGTGCCAGCAGCTTACAGGGATTCCAAGAGACCCAGTACTTC CASSLQGFQETQYF
TRBJ2-7 TRBD1 few TRBV7-8 TGTGCCAGCAGCTTACCGGGACAGGACTTCTCCTACGAGCAGTACTTC CASSLPGQDFSYEQYF
TRBJ1-6 . . TRBV6-5 TGTGCCAGCAGTTTTCGGCGGAGGTGGAATTCACCCCTCCACTTT CASSFRRRWNSPLHF
TRBJ1-4 . . TRBV7-9 TGTGCCAGCAGCTTAGTCCCCGACAGTCTCGAAAAACTGTTTTTT CASSLVPDSLEKLFF
TRBJ1-1 . . TRBV7-8 TGTGCCAGCAGCTTCCGAGAGAACACTGAAGCTTTCTTT CASSFRENTEAFF
TRBJ2-5 TRBD1 . TRBV5-1 TGCGCCAGCAGCTTGGTGAAGGGGGCTGGGGTAAGAGAGACCCAGTACTTC CASSLVKGAGVRETQYF
TRBJ2-1 TRBD1 . TRBV5-4 TGTGCCAGCAGCTTGGTTGGGACAGGTTACAATGAGCAGTTCTTC CASSLVGTGYNEQFF
TRBJ2-7 . . TRBV27 TGTGCCAGCAGTTTGGCACAGCCGAGCTCCTACGAGCAGTACTTC CASSLAQPSSYEQYF
TRBJ1-5 . . TRBV27 TGTGCCAGCAGTTTCAGGGTGTCAGGGTATCGTATTGGCAATCAGCCCCAGCATTTT CASSFRVSGYRIGNQPQHF
TRBJ2-3 . . TRBV6-1 TGTGCCAGCAGTCCTCGCACAGATACGCAGTATTTT CASSPRTDTQYF
TRBJ1-3 . . TRBV18 TGTGCCAGCTCACCTCTAACAGGGAGCTCTGGAAACACCATATATTTT CASSPLTGSSGNTIYF
TRBJ1-6 . . TRBV6-6 TGTGCCAGCAGTTACAAGCGAGGAGGGCAGGATTCACCCCTCCACTTT CASSYKRGGQDSPLHF
TRBJ2-7 TRBD1 . TRBV6-5 TGTGCCAGCAGCCCGGGACAGGGGTACTACGAGCAGTACTTC CASSPGQGYYEQYF
TRBJ1-1 . . TRBV6-1 TGTGCCAGCAGCCGACAGCCTGACACTGAAGCTTTCTTT CASSRQPDTEAFF
TRBJ1-5 . . TRBV28 TGTGCCAGCAGTTTTCTCCCGAGCAATCAGCCCCAGCATTTT CASSFLPSNQPQHF
TRBJ1-5 . . TRBV7-2 TGTGCCAGCAGCTTAGCGGCCCATCAGCCCCAGCATTTT CASSLAAHQPQHF
TRBJ2-1 TRBD1 . TRBV29-1 TGCAGCGTTGAGCGCACCGAGGGGACAGATAGGTTCTTC CSVERTEGTDRFF
TRBJ1-3 . once TRBV2 TGTGCCAGCAGTGGTCAGGGAAACACCATATATTTT CASSGQGNTIYF
TRBJ2-7 . . TRBV5-6 TGTGCCAGCAGCCCATCGGGGTTTTATCTCAACGAGCAGTACTTC CASSPSGFYLNEQYF
TRBJ1-5 TRBD1 . TRBV6-6 TGTGCCAGCAGTTACTCGACAGGGCAAGGCAATCAGCCCCAGCATTTT CASSYSTGQGNQPQHF
TRBJ2-3 TRBD2 . TRBV7-6 TGTGCCAGCAGCTTAGAGGGTAGCGGGAATACGCAGTATTTT CASSLEGSGNTQYF
TRBJ1-2 TRBD1 . TRBV2 TGTGCCAGCAGCGGACAGGGTATCTATGGCTACACCTTC CASSGQGIYGYTF